The next 7 T cell receptor beta chains were all read from a single sample in a study of prognosis after radiotherapy for stage I lung cancer. The genomic DNA TCR beta CDR3 region underwent two rounds of multiplex PCR. It was primers specific to each TRBV and TRBJ gene that first-round PCR used. TCRdb ran MiXCR on the multiplex PCR reads and lists one entry per CDR3 protein. The top ten hold roughly 7.5% of the sample, which has around 63,000 distinct CDR3 sequences, 26% seen once. This specimen was PBMCs, taken before or after stereotactic body radiation therapy (not recorded which). These receptors all stem from a donor at least 50 years old with non-small cell lung cancer.

On this clonotype: Only one base separates this from a far larger clonotype, so it likely reflects a read error. The chain links TRBV6-2 or TRBV6-3 to TRBJ2-3, with 9 positions matching TRBD2. Germline values: CDR1 MNHEY, CDR2 SVGEGT. This CDR3 region has 15 residues. The DNA of the CDR3 is TGTGCCAGCAGTGCGGAGGGGACTAGCACATATACGCAGTATTTT. Residues: CASSAEGTSTYTQYF.

The sample holds many counts of this clonotype. The V gene is TRBV12-3 or TRBV12-4, the J gene TRBJ2-5; 9 bases map to TRBD1. The length of the CDR3 is 15 residues. Unmatched junction bases numbered 6, after V lost 6 bases and J lost 1 base. The CDR3 DNA is TGTGCCAGCAGGGGAGGGACAGGGCCCCAAGAGACCCAGTACTTC. Translating gives CASRGGTGPQETQYF.

A word on this clonotype: A junction end diverges from the germline sequence, so it may reflect a read error. The rearrangement uses TRBV6-2 or TRBV6-3 and TRBJ2-1, with D tentatively TRBD2 (5 bases). The germline V gene encodes CDR1 MNHEY and CDR2 SVGEGT. The CDR3 loop spans 16 amino acids. The CDR3 DNA reads as TGTGCCTGCAGCCCCTGGGGTACTAGTCCCTACAATGAGCAGTTCTTC. It encodes CACSPWGTSPYNEQFF.

The chain recombines TRBV5-1 with TRBJ2-1; weak D call: TRBD2 (5 bases). Germline CDR1 SGHRS, CDR2 YFSETQ. Trimming removed 4 bases at V and 8 bases at J, with 16 bases between. The CDR3 spans 14 residues. CDR3 DNA sequence: TGCGCCAGCAGCCCGCATACTAGTTTCTATGAGCAGTTCTTC. Translation: CASSPHTSFYEQFF.

In this sample, this clonotype turned up many times. This sequence joins TRBV7-9 and TRBJ2-3; no definite D call. The germline CDR1 and CDR2 sequences are SEHNR and FQNEAQ (reference sequence). The CDR3 totals 15 residues. Trimming took 0 bases from V and 6 from J, leaving 13 bases between them. CDR3: CASSLAAGSRDTQYF. In nucleotides, the CDR3 is TGTGCCAGCAGCTTAGCGGCCGGGTCAAGGGATACGCAGTATTTT.

This clonotype occurred many times. The conserved phenylalanine or tryptophan is not found at the CDR3 terminus, so this likely reflects a read error. The V gene is TRBV10-3, the J gene TRBJ1-2, with TRBD1 as a possible D gene (6 bases). The germline V and J ends were trimmed by 2 bases and 2 bases, with 9 bases remaining between them. The CDR3 has 14 residues. Germline lookup yields CDR1 ENHRY and CDR2 SYGVKD. The CDR3 protein is CAISERQENYGYTL. CDR3 nucleotides: TGTGCCATCAGTGAGAGACAGGAAAACTATGGCTACACCCTC.

With respect to this clonotype: A much larger clone is a single base away; this may be a read error. This rearrangement joins TRBV2 to TRBJ1-4; D might be TRBD1 (6 bases). CDR3 size: 14 residues. Germline-derived CDR1 and CDR2 are SNHLY and FYNNEI. CDR3 DNA: TGTGCCAGCTCCTTCCAGGGACATAATGAAAAAATGTTTTTT. This gives the protein CASSFQGHNEKMFF. Full variable domain (rest looked up from reference TRBV2 and TRBJ1-4): EPEVTQTPSHQVTQMGQEVILRCVPISNHLYFYWYRQILGQKVEFLVSFYNNEISEKSEIFDDQFSVERPDGSNFTLKIRSTKLEDSAMYFCASSFQGHNEKMFFGSGTQLSVL.